These 10 T cell receptor beta chains came from one sample sequenced in a study of blood T cell repertoires in COVID-19. Here immunoSEQ multiplex PCR was the method, and the copy in TCRdb shows in-frame clones only, minus some. Here the sample spans around 620,000 clones, more than 80% being singletons. Sequenced material: peripheral blood. The receptors derive from a woman aged 18-29 years with acute or convalescent COVID-19.

This sequence joins TRBV5-1 and TRBJ2-7, with 7 bases lining up with TRBD1. The CDR3 totals 13 residues. Losses at the gene ends were 1 base for V and 7 bases for J; bases not matched to a gene: 5. The germline V gene encodes CDR1 SGHRS and CDR2 YFSETQ. This CDR3 reads CASSLTGVGEQYF. In DNA form, the CDR3 reads TGCGCCAGCAGCTTGACAGGGGTGGGGGAGCAGTACTTC.

The chain is built from TRBV6-5 and TRBJ1-1; D uncertain. This CDR3 comprises 15 residues. Per the germline V gene, CDR1 is MNHEY and CDR2 is SVGAGI. V lost 0 bases and J lost 1, with 9 bases in between. This CDR3 reads CASSYSQDWNTEAFF. The CDR3 bases are TGTGCCAGCAGTTACTCGCAGGACTGGAACACTGAAGCTTTCTTT.

This chain joins TRBV6-5 and TRBJ2-3, with 10 bases matching TRBD2. This CDR3 comprises 16 residues. Germline V gene sequence: CDR1 MNHEY, CDR2 SVGAGI. The V segment lost 2 bases and the J segment 4 bases; nucleotides outside the gene matches: 6. Here the CDR3 reads CASSYASGGVADTQYF. CDR3 nucleotides: TGTGCCAGCAGTTACGCGAGCGGGGGGGTCGCAGATACGCAGTATTTT.

The V gene is TRBV5-5, the J gene TRBJ1-2; D not certain. Germline CDR1 and CDR2: SGHKS and YYEKEE (reference sequence). This CDR3 is built from 13 residues. Between the trimmed V and J ends, which lost 4 bases and 2 bases, there was a span of 9 bases. CDR3 DNA: TGTGCCAGCAGCCCTACAGAGAACTATGGCTACACCTTC. This sequence encodes CASSPTENYGYTF.

This chain links TRBV6-1 with TRBJ1-2, with D perhaps matching TRBD1 (5 bases). V was trimmed by 1 base and J by 1 base, leaving 10 bases between them. CDR3 size: 15 residues. Looked up from germline, CDR1 is MNHNS and CDR2 is SASEGT. CDR3 sequence: CASSEDRQYNYGYTF. The CDR3 bases are TGTGCCAGCAGTGAAGACCGACAGTATAACTATGGCTACACCTTC.

This chain joins TRBV29-1 and TRBJ1-1; 11 bases align to TRBD1. Germline V CDR1 and CDR2: SQVTM, ANQGSEA. The CDR3 extends over 13 amino acids. The junction had 2 bases not matched to a gene; V was cut back by 6 bases and J by 2 bases. The CDR3 loop is CSVGTGGNTEAFF. The CDR3 DNA reads as TGCAGCGTAGGGACAGGGGGAAACACTGAAGCTTTCTTT.

The J gene is TRBJ1-2, the V gene TRBV6-5; TRBD1 matches 7 bases. The CDR3 extends over 15 amino acids. Trimming cost V 0 bases and J 2 bases; bases outside gene matches: 3. The germline V gene has CDR1 MNHEY and CDR2 SVGAGI. CDR3 amino acids: CASSYSVGQNYGYTF. CDR3 sequence (DNA): TGTGCCAGCAGTTACTCGGTGGGACAGAACTATGGCTACACCTTC.

The chain couples TRBV4-1 to TRBJ1-6; no clear D gene. CDR1 is MGHRA, CDR2 YSYEKL, per germline. V was shortened by 4 bases and J by 5 bases, with 15 bases between the two germline ends. This CDR3 has 16 amino acids. CDR3 in amino acids: CASSPHSSPDNSPLHF. Here the CDR3 DNA reads TGCGCCAGCAGCCCACACAGTTCCCCCGATAATTCACCCCTCCACTTT.

The chain links TRBV7-3 to TRBJ2-1; 7 bases are a match to TRBD1. The CDR3 contains 14 residues. The J segment lost 1 base and the V segment lost 5 bases, leaving 2 bases of the junction unmatched. Germline V gene data show CDR1 as SGHTA and CDR2 as FQGTGA. CDR3 loop: CASSTGASYNEQFF. DNA for the CDR3: TGTGCCAGCAGCACAGGGGCGTCCTACAATGAGCAGTTCTTC.

A remark on this clone: This same CDR3 is encoded by further DNA sequences in the sample. The chain employs TRBV6-5 and TRBJ1-6; 7 bases are shared with TRBD1. V lost 4 bases to trimming and J lost 7 bases; unmatched junction nucleotides: 4. Per the germline V gene, CDR1 is MNHEY and CDR2 is SVGAGI. The CDR3 contains 14 residues. The CDR3, as DNA: TGTGCCAGCAGTTCCGGGACAGAAAATTCACCCCTCCACTTT. Protein product: CASSSGTENSPLHF.